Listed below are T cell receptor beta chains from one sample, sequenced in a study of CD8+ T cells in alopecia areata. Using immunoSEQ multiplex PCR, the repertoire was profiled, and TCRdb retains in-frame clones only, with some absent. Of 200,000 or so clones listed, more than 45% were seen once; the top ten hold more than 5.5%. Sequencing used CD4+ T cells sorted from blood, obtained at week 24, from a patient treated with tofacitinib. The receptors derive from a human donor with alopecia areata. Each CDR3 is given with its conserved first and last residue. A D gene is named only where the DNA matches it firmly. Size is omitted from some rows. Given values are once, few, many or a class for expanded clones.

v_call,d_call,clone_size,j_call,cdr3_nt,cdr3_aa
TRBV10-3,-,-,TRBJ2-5,TGTGCCATCAGTGAGTCGGCTAGAGGTCTTACCCCTCGAGAGACCCAGTACTTC,CAISESARGLTPRETQYF
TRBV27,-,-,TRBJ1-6,TGTGCCAGCAGGGGTTACGCGAATTCACCCCTCCACTTT,CASRGYANSPLHF
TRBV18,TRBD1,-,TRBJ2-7,TGTGCCAGCTCTCGCGAAGGGACAGGGGACTACGAGCAGTACTTC,CASSREGTGDYEQYF
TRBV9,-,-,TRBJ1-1,TGTGCCAGCAGCGTAGCTACAGGGAACACTGAAGCTTTCTTT,CASSVATGNTEAFF
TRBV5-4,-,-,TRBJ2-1,TGTGCCAGCAGACCCGGGACTGAATACAATGAGCAGTTCTTC,CASRPGTEYNEQFF
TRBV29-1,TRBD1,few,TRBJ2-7,TGCAGCGTTGAAAGGACAGGGGGGGCCTACGAGCAGTACTTC,CSVERTGGAYEQYF
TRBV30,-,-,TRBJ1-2,TGTGCCTGGAATCAAGGGGCGGACTACACCTTC,CAWNQGADYTF
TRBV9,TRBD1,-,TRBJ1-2,TGTGCCAGCAGCCCGGTGGGGGACAGCTATGGCTACACCTTC,CASSPVGDSYGYTF
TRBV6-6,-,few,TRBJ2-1,TGTGCCACCAAACCGGTGGGGAACAATGAGCAGTTCTTC,CATKPVGNNEQFF
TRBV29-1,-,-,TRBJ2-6,TGCAGCGTTGGTACTTTCTCTGGGGCCAACGTCCTGACTTTC,CSVGTFSGANVLTF
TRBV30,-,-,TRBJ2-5,TGTGCCTGGAGTAGGGGGGGAGAGACCCAGTACTTC,CAWSRGGETQYF
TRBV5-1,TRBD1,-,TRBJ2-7,TGCGCCAGCAGCCCACCGGGACAGGGCTACGAGCAGTACTTC,CASSPPGQGYEQYF
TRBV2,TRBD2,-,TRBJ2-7,TGTGCCAGCAACCTAGCGGGCTCCTACGAGCAGTACTTC,CASNLAGSYEQYF
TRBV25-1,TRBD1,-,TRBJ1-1,TGTGCCAGCAGTGAAGGACCAGGGGGCGGAGGTAACACTGAAGCTTTCTTT,CASSEGPGGGGNTEAFF
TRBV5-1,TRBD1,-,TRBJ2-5,TGCGCCAGCAGCTTGGGACAGGGCACCCAAGAGACCCAGTACTTC,CASSLGQGTQETQYF
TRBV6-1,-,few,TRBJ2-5,TGTGCCAGCAGTGGACCGAAAGAGACCCAGTACTTC,CASSGPKETQYF
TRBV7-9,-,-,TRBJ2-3,TGTGCCAGCATGAATTGGGGGGCTCGAACAGATACGCAGTATTTT,CASMNWGARTDTQYF
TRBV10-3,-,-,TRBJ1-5,TGTGCCATCAGTGAGTCATCAGTTAGCAATCAGCCCCAGCATTTT,CAISESSVSNQPQHF
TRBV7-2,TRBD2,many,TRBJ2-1,TGTGCCAGCAGCTCGAGCCGGACTAGCGGGGGCTACAATGAGCAGTTCTTC,CASSSSRTSGGYNEQFF
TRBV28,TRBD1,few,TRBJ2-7,TGTGCCAGCATTCCCGGGACAGCGGCCTACGAGCAGTACTTC,CASIPGTAAYEQYF
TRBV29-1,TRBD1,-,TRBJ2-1,TGCAGCGTTGAAGTACCAGGGGGCTTCTTCCAGTTCTTC,CSVEVPGGFFQFF
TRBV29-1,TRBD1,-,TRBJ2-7,TGCAGCGCGGAGACAGGGTCCCACGAGCAGTACTTC,CSAETGSHEQYF
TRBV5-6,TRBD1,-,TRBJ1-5,TGTGCCAGCAGCAGAACCGGGACAGGGGGGAATCAGCCCCAGCATTTT,CASSRTGTGGNQPQHF
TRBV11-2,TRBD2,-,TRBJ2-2,TGTGCCAGCAGGGGGACTAGCGGGGCCACCGGGGAGCTGTTTTTT,CASRGTSGATGELFF
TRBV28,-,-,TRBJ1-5,TGTGCCAGCAGTTTAGTACAGATCAATCAGCCCCAGCATTTT,CASSLVQINQPQHF
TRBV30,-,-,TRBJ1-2,TGTGCCTGGAGTGTAGTACGGGGGGATGGCTACACCTTC,CAWSVVRGDGYTF
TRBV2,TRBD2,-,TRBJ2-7,TGTGCCAGCAAGGAAGAGCGGGGGAAAGAGCAGTACTTC,CASKEERGKEQYF
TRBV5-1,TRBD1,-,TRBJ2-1,TGCGCCAGCAGCTTGGGTTCAGGGGGCAATGAGCAGTTCTTC,CASSLGSGGNEQFF
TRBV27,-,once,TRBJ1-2,TGTGCCAGCTGGCCTCACCGGACCTTAAATGGCTACACCTTC,CASWPHRTLNGYTF
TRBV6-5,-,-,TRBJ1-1,TGTGCCAGCAGTTACTCGAATCCCCCCGCGGCTTTCTTT,CASSYSNPPAAFF
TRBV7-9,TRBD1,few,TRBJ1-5,TGTGCCAGCAGCTTAGGGGACAGCCTCGATCAGCCCCAGCATTTT,CASSLGDSLDQPQHF
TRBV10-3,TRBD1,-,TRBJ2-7,TGTGCCATCAGCGGACAGGGGTCCTCCTACGAGCAGTACTTC,CAISGQGSSYEQYF
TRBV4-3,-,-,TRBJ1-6,TGCGCCAGCAGCCACGCTTCTGACCAGTATAATTCACCCCTCCACTTT,CASSHASDQYNSPLHF
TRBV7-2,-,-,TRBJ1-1,TGTGCCAGCAGCTTAATGGGGGAGGACACTGAAGCTTTCTTT,CASSLMGEDTEAFF
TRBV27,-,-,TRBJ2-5,TGTGCCAGCAGTTTAGGAGGGACCCCCCGCGAGACCCAGTACTTC,CASSLGGTPRETQYF
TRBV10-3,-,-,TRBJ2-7,TGTGCCATCGGTCGGACTACCGACTACGAGCAGTACTTC,CAIGRTTDYEQYF
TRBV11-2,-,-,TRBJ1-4,TGTGCCAGCAGCTCCCGGACAGAAAGGAATGAAAAACTGTTTTTT,CASSSRTERNEKLFF
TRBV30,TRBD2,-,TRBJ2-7,TGTGCTTACCAGGGACTAGTATCCGAGCAGTACTTC,CAYQGLVSEQYF
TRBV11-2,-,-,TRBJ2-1,TGTGCCAGCAGCTTCGTAGGGCAGCAGTTCTTC,CASSFVGQQFF
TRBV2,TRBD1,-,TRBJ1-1,TGTGCCAGCAGGACAGGGCGGGACACTGAAGCTTTCTTT,CASRTGRDTEAFF
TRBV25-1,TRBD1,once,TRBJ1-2,TGTGCCAGCAGCAAACAGGGGTCGAACTATGGCTACACCTTC,CASSKQGSNYGYTF
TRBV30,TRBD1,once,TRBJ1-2,TGTGCCTGGAGTGTAACGGGACAGGGGATCGTCGGCTACACCTTC,CAWSVTGQGIVGYTF
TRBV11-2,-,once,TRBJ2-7,TGTGCCAGCACCCAAACAAGGGACTTGTCCTACGAGCAGTACTTC,CASTQTRDLSYEQYF
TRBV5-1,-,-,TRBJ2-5,TGCGCCAGCAGCTTGACAGTGAAAGAGACCCAGTACTTC,CASSLTVKETQYF
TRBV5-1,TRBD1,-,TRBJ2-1,TGCGCCAGCAGCATCGGACAGGGAAGGGGCAATGAGCAGTTCTTC,CASSIGQGRGNEQFF
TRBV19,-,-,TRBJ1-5,TGTGCCAGTAGTGGAACAGTCAATCAGCCCCAGCATTTT,CASSGTVNQPQHF
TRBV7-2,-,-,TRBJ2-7,TGTGCCAGCAGCTTATGGGCCTCCGAGCAGTACTTC,CASSLWASEQYF
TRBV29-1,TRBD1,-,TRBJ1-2,TGCAGCGTTGTACAGGGGGACTCTGGCTACACCTTC,CSVVQGDSGYTF
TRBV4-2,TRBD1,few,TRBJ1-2,TGTGCCAGCAGCCAACAAGCCGGGACAGCGCTTTATGGCTACACCTTC,CASSQQAGTALYGYTF
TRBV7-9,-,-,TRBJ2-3,TGTGCCAGCAGCCCTCATGGGGATACGCAGTATTTT,CASSPHGDTQYF